This is a list of T cell receptor beta chains from one sample in a study of shared clonotypes between healthy human individuals. Profiled with immunoSEQ multiplex PCR; TCRdb holds only in-frame clones, not every one. The data contain over a million clones, roughly 96% of them seen just once; the ten biggest clones take up roughly 1.1%. The sequencing sample was made of naive CD4+ T cells sorted from blood. The source is a man aged 30 to 39 in good health. The CDR3 runs from the conserved cysteine through the conserved F or W. A D gene is named only where the DNA matches it firmly. A row's size may be missing; if present it is once, few, many or a size class.

size	V	J	D	DNA	CDR3
NA	TRBV7-6	TRBJ1-3	NA	TGTGCCAGCAGCTTTGAAGCGTTTACCGATGGAAACACCATATATTTT	CASSFEAFTDGNTIYF
NA	TRBV19	TRBJ1-4	TRBD1	TGTGCCAGTAAGGGACAGCGTAATGAAAAACTGTTTTTT	CASKGQRNEKLFF
NA	TRBV28	TRBJ1-2	NA	TGTGCCAGCAGTTTAGAGACTTTGATTGGAGGCTACACCTTC	CASSLETLIGGYTF
once	TRBV28	TRBJ1-2	TRBD1	TGTGCCAGCAGTCTCCCCGGGGACAGGAACTATGGCTACACCTTC	CASSLPGDRNYGYTF
NA	TRBV5-1	TRBJ2-3	TRBD2	TGCGCCAGCAGCTCGGGACTAGCGGGAGGCCCTAACACAGATACGCAGTATTTT	CASSSGLAGGPNTDTQYF
NA	TRBV25-1	TRBJ2-5	NA	TGTGCCAGCGGTGATACAGGCCAAGAGACCCAGTACTTC	CASGDTGQETQYF
NA	TRBV5-6	TRBJ2-1	NA	TGTGCCAGCAGCTTACGCCTAAATGGGGAGCAGTTCTTC	CASSLRLNGEQFF
NA	TRBV5-1	TRBJ2-7	TRBD2	TGCGCCAGCAGCGGGGGAAGCGGGATCGTCTACGAGCAGTACTTC	CASSGGSGIVYEQYF
NA	TRBV15	TRBJ2-5	NA	TGTGCCACCAGCAGAGGGTCACGAGAGACCCAGTACTTC	CATSRGSRETQYF
NA	TRBV9	TRBJ2-3	NA	TGTGCCAGCAGCCCCCGGGGGACCAGCCTACGCACAGATACGCAGTATTTT	CASSPRGTSLRTDTQYF
NA	TRBV28	TRBJ1-2	TRBD1	TGTGCCAGCAGTTTCGGACAGGAGGCGAATGGCTACACCTTC	CASSFGQEANGYTF
NA	TRBV4-2	TRBJ2-2	NA	TGTGCCAGCAGCCAAGAACTACCACAACACGGGGAGCTGTTTTTT	CASSQELPQHGELFF
NA	TRBV11-2	TRBJ2-7	NA	TGTGCCAGCAGCTTAGTACTTGGCGTCGAGCAGTACTTC	CASSLVLGVEQYF
NA	TRBV9	TRBJ2-3	NA	TGTGCCAGCAGCTTATTCTCCGATACGCAGTATTTT	CASSLFSDTQYF
NA	TRBV5-4	TRBJ2-5	NA	TGTGCCAGCAGCCGGGCCCCCTTGGGGGAGACCCAGTACTTC	CASSRAPLGETQYF
NA	TRBV5-1	TRBJ2-7	NA	TGCGCCAGCAGCCTCCGGGCCAGCATAAACGACTACCCCCCCTACGAGCAGTACTTC	CASSLRASINDYPPYEQYF
NA	TRBV7-9	TRBJ1-2	TRBD1	TGTGCCAGCAATCTAGGACAGGGGGCAGAAAACTATGGCTACACCTTC	CASNLGQGAENYGYTF